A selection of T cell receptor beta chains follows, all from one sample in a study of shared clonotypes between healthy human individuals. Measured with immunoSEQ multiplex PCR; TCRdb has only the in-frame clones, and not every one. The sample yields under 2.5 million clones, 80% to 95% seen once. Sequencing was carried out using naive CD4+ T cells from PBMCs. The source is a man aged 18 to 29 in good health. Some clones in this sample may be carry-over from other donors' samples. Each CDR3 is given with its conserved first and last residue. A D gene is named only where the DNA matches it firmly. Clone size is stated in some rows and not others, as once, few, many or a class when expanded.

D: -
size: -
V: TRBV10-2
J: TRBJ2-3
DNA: TGCGCCAGCAGTGAGTCGGTTTCCTTCCGCACAGATACGCAGTATTTT
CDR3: CASSESVSFRTDTQYF

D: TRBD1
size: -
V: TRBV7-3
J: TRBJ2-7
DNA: TGTGCCAGCAGCTCCCAAAGGACAGGGTGGAACGAGCAGTACTTC
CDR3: CASSSQRTGWNEQYF

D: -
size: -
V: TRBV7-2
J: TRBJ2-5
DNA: TGTGCCAGCAGCTTAGTCAGAGAGACCCAGTACTTC
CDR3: CASSLVRETQYF

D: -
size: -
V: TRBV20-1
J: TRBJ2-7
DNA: TGCAGTGCTAGACCCGGACAGGAGCAGTACTTC
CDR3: CSARPGQEQYF

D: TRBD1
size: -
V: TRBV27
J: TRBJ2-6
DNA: TGTGCCAGCAGCGGGCAGGGGGCAACAAGATCTGGGGCCAACGTCCTGACTTTC
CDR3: CASSGQGATRSGANVLTF

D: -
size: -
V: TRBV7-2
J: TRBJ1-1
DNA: TGTGCCAGCAGCTTCATTTCTGGGGGGGGAAACACTGAAGCTTTCTTT
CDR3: CASSFISGGGNTEAFF

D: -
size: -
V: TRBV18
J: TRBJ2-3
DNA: TGTGCCAGCTCACCGAGCACAGATACGCAGTATTTT
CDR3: CASSPSTDTQYF

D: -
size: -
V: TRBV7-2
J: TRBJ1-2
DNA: TGTGCCAGCAGCTTATCGTGGGGGACGTGGAATGGCTACACCTTC
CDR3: CASSLSWGTWNGYTF

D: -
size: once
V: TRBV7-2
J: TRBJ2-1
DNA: TGTGCCAGCAGCCCCCGCGAGGTGGTTCGATTAGGGCAGTTCTTC
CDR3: CASSPREVVRLGQFF

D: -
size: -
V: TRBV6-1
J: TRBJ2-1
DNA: TGTGCCAGCAGTTGGACTGGTTCCTCGATTTTCTTC
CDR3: CASSWTGSSIFF

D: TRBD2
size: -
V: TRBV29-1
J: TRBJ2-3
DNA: TGCAGCGTTGCTAGCGGAAGCACAGATACGCAGTATTTT
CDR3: CSVASGSTDTQYF

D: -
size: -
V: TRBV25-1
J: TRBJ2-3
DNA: TGTGCCAGCAGTGTTTCAGGGGAAGATACGCAGTATTTT
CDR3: CASSVSGEDTQYF

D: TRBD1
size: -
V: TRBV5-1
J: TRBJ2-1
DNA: TGCGCCAGCAGCCCGGGACAGGGGAGCCGCAATGAGCAGTTCTTC
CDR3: CASSPGQGSRNEQFF

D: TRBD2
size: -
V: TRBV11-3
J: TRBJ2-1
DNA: TGTGCCAGCAGCTCCCGTAGTACTAGCGGGAGTGGTAATGAGCAGTTCTTC
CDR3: CASSSRSTSGSGNEQFF

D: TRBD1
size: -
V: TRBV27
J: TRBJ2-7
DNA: TGTGCCAGCAGTTTATCGCCACAGGGGCCCTACGAGCAGTACTTC
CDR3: CASSLSPQGPYEQYF

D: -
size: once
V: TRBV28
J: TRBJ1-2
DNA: TGTGCCAGCAGTTTAAAAGGAGGCTACACCTTC
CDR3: CASSLKGGYTF